This T cell receptor (beta chain) is from a study of CXCR3-negative and CXCR3-positive naive CD8 T cells. Study observations and caveats: Memory CD8+ cells showed much lower diversity, while both naive subsets were comparably high.

In preparing the TRB cDNA libraries, 5' RACE with UMI labels was used. TCRdb re-called the 5' RACE reads, yielding one record per CDR3 amino acid sequence without DNA. This table holds more than 45,000 distinct CDR3 sequences. The CDR3 length is 15 residues. Per the germline V gene, CDR1 is SGHTA and CDR2 is FQGNSA. Cells that were CD45RO-CCR7+CD27+CD95- constituted naive CD8+ T cells. Of note for this clonotype: What it binds is unknown.

This receptor was identified in a human donor in good health. Some clones in this sample may be carry-over from other donors' samples. Sequencing used naive CXCR3- CD8+ T cells from blood. Subset in this sample: CD45RO-CCR7+CD27+CD95- naive CD8+ T cells lacking CXCR3 (TNR3-). This chain links TRBV7-2 with TRBJ2-7. CDR3 region: CASSLEFGVTYEQYF.